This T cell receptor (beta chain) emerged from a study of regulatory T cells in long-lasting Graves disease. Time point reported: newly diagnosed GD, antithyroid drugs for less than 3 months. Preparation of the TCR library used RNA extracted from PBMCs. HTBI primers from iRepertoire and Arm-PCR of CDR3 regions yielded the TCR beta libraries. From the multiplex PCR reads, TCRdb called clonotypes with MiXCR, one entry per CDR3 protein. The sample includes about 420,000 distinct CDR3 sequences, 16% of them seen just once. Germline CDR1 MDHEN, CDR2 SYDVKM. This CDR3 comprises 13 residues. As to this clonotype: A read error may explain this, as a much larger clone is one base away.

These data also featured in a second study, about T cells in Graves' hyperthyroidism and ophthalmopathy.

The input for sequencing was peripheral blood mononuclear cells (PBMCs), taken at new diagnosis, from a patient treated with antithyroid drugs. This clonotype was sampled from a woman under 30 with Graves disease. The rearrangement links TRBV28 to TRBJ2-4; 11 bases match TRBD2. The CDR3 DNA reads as TGTGCCAGCAACCTAGCGGGAGGCAATGAGCAGCTCTTC. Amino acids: CASNLAGGNEQLF.